This passage covers 28 T cell receptor beta chains from one sample sequenced in a study of blood T cell repertoires in COVID-19. Repertoires were generated with immunoSEQ multiplex PCR, while TCRdb's copy carries only in-frame clones and drops some. In the table there are tens of thousands of clones, around four fifths of which are singletons. The specimen sequenced was peripheral blood. These receptors all stem from a human donor in a cohort sampled during active COVID-19.

CDR3 residues: CASSLTGGQPQHF. The CDR3 DNA is TGTGCCAGCAGCTTAACAGGGGGTCAGCCCCAGCATTTT. The V and J genes are TRBV11-2 and TRBJ1-5, with 8 bases fitting TRBD1. V gave up 2 bases and J gave up 6 bases; unmatched junction bases: 0. The length of the CDR3 is 13 residues. Germline loops: CDR1 SGHAT, CDR2 FQNNGV.

V and J are TRBV11-2 and TRBJ1-1; 8 bases map to TRBD1. J gave up 4 bases and V 3 bases, and 7 bases lay outside the gene matches. This CDR3 is built from 15 residues. From germline, CDR1 is SGHAT and CDR2 FQNNGV. The CDR3 reads CASSFVGQGATEAFF. DNA for the CDR3: TGTGCCAGCAGCTTTGTGGGCCAGGGGGCCACTGAAGCTTTCTTT.

The gene calls are TRBV9 and TRBJ2-7; the D gene is possibly TRBD2 (5 bases). Germline CDR1 and CDR2: SGDLS and YYNGEE. Trimming cost V 4 bases and J 0 bases, with 17 bases left between them. The length of the CDR3 is 16 residues. CDR3 loop: CASSNPSSQSSYEQYF. CDR3 DNA: TGTGCCAGCAGCAACCCTAGCTCCCAAAGCTCCTACGAGCAGTACTTC.

This chain uses TRBV29-1 with TRBJ2-3; TRBD1 matches at 7 bases. The V gene end was trimmed by 3 bases and the J gene end by 4 bases; junction bases not matched to a gene: 7. Germline CDR1 reads SQVTM; CDR2 reads ANQGSEA. The CDR3 is 14 residues long. The CDR3 loop reads CSVETGRSADTQYF. As DNA, the CDR3 is TGCAGCGTTGAGACAGGGCGGTCAGCAGATACGCAGTATTTT.

The J gene is TRBJ1-3, the V gene TRBV6-6; perhaps TRBD1 as D (6 bases). Trimming left V 6 bases short and J 2 bases short, with 14 bases between. The CDR3 extends over 15 amino acids. CDR1 and CDR2 (germline): MNHNY, SVGAGI (reference sequence). CDR3 sequence (DNA): TGTGCCAGCAGCATGGACAGTCTAGCTGGAAACACCATATATTTT. It is translated as CASSMDSLAGNTIYF.

The chain has TRBV29-1 and TRBJ2-4, with 12 bases identical to TRBD1. CDR1 is SQVTM, CDR2 ANQGSEA, per germline. This CDR3 comprises 15 residues. With 5 bases clipped from V and 11 bases from J, the junction kept 13 bases outside the gene matches. The CDR3 DNA follows: TGCAGCGTTTTGAAAGGGACAGGGGGCGATTTTGTTCAGTACTTC. Protein product: CSVLKGTGGDFVQYF. Together with reference TRBV29-1 and TRBJ2-4, the CDR3 gives the full variable domain: SAVISQKPSRDICQRGTSLTIQCQVDSQVTMMFWYRQQPGQSLTLIATANQGSEATYESGFVIDKFPISRPNLTFSTLTVSNMSPEDSSIYLCSVLKGTGGDFVQYFGAGTRLSVL.

V is TRBV14 and J is TRBJ1-1, with 10 bases fitting TRBD1. CDR1 and CDR2 (germline): SGHDN, FVKESK. V was clipped by 4 bases and J by 4 bases; unmatched bases: 12. CDR3 size: 17 residues. The CDR3 coding sequence is TGTGCCAGCAGCCCACTGCCCGGACAGGGGGTCCCCACTGAAGCTTTCTTT. Residues: CASSPLPGQGVPTEAFF.

The V and J genes are TRBV9 and TRBJ1-1; 8 nucleotides match TRBD1. Germline CDR1 reads SGDLS; CDR2 reads YYNGEE. CDR3 length: 12 amino acids. Trimming removed 4 bases from V and 8 bases from J; junction bases left unmatched: 4. CDR3 residues: CASSLGTGEAFF. CDR3 bases: TGTGCCAGCAGCCTCGGGACAGGAGAAGCTTTCTTT.

This sequence joins TRBV9 and TRBJ2-3; D ambiguous. V was pared by 0 bases and J by 4 bases, with 9 bases between. This CDR3 is built from 14 residues. Germline values: CDR1 SGDLS, CDR2 YYNGEE. In nucleotides, the CDR3 is TGTGCCAGCAGCGTAGTTCTGTCGGCAGATACGCAGTATTTT. Encoded protein: CASSVVLSADTQYF.

This chain uses TRBV5-6 with TRBJ2-2, with 12 nucleotides matching TRBD2. Germline CDR1 SGHDT, CDR2 YYEEEE. Unmatched junction bases numbered 5, after V lost 3 bases and J lost 5 bases. The CDR3 has 16 amino acids. The CDR3 loop reads CASSYIGLAGTGELFF. DNA for the CDR3: TGTGCCAGCAGCTACATAGGACTAGCGGGGACCGGGGAGCTGTTTTTT.

The chain carries TRBV25-1 and TRBJ2-7, with TRBD1 matching over 7 bases. This CDR3 comprises 15 residues. J gave up 4 bases and V 5 bases, and 11 bases lay outside the gene matches. CDR1 and CDR2 (germline): MGHDK, SYGVNS. The CDR3 region has the DNA TGTGCCAGCAGTAACCTACCCCAGACAGGGTACGAGCAGTACTTC. It specifies CASSNLPQTGYEQYF.

The J gene is TRBJ2-6, the V gene TRBV6-5; D is undetermined. The germline V gene has CDR1 MNHEY and CDR2 SVGAGI. The CDR3 is 14 amino acids. V was clipped by 10 bases and J by 2 bases, with 12 bases between them. CDR3 sequence: CATRKITGANVLTF. CDR3 coding DNA: TGTGCCACCCGTAAAATAACTGGGGCCAACGTCCTGACTTTC.

The rearrangement joins TRBV4-1 to TRBJ1-2; TRBD1 matches at 7 bases. Germline-derived CDR1 and CDR2 are MGHRA and YSYEKL. The CDR3 length is 15 residues. The junction had 8 bases not matched to a gene; V was cut back by 3 bases and J by 4 bases. The CDR3 sequence: CASSQGPDRPYGYTF. Here the CDR3 DNA reads TGCGCCAGCAGCCAGGGTCCGGACAGGCCCTATGGCTACACCTTC.

The V gene is TRBV30, the J gene TRBJ2-3, with D maybe TRBD1 (6 bases). The germline gives CDR1 GTSNPN, CDR2 SVGIG (reference sequence). V lost 4 bases and J lost 6, with 14 bases in between. The CDR3 loop spans 13 amino acids. The CDR3, as DNA: TGTGCCTGGACTAGGGGGTTTATGGATACGCAGTATTTT. This gives the protein CAWTRGFMDTQYF.

The chain combines TRBV7-9 with TRBJ2-1; the D gene is possibly TRBD2 (6 bases). This CDR3 has 13 residues. Trimming shortened V by 5 bases and J by 7 bases, and 12 bases separated the two germline ends. Germline V gives CDR1 SEHNR, CDR2 FQNEAQ (reference sequence). The CDR3, as DNA: TGTGCCAGCAGCACTGGGACTCGTAATGAGCAGTTCTTC. Encoded protein: CASSTGTRNEQFF. Based on the CDR3 plus reference TRBV7-9 and TRBJ2-1, the full variable domain is DTGVSQNPRHKITKRGQNVTFRCDPISEHNRLYWYRQTLGQGPEFLTYFQNEAQLEKSRLLSDRFSAERPKGSFSTLEIQRTEQGDSAMYLCASSTGTRNEQFFGPGTRLTVL.

V is TRBV7-2 and J is TRBJ2-7, with TRBD2 matching over 13 bases. The germline V gene encodes CDR1 SGHTA and CDR2 FQGNSA. This CDR3 has 15 amino acids. The V segment lost 3 bases and the J segment 2 bases; nucleotides outside the gene matches: 1. The CDR3 loop reads CASSFGLAGAYEQYF. The CDR3 DNA reads as TGTGCCAGCAGCTTTGGACTAGCGGGGGCCTACGAGCAGTACTTC.

The rearrangement uses TRBV10-3 and TRBJ1-2; D perhaps matches TRBD1 (5 bases). V lost 5 bases and J 5 bases, leaving 9 bases between the germline ends. CDR1 is ENHRY, CDR2 SYGVKD, per germline. The CDR3 extends over 12 amino acids. The DNA of the CDR3 is TGTGCCATCAGTAAGGGGTCATATGGCTACACCTTC. This codes for CAISKGSYGYTF.

The genes are TRBV7-2 and TRBJ1-2; possibly TRBD1 for D (5 bases). Germline V gene sequence: CDR1 SGHTA, CDR2 FQGNSA. CDR3 length: 14 residues. Trimming cost V 6 bases and J 5 bases, with 16 bases left between them. Written as DNA, the CDR3 is TGTGCCAGCAGGCCAGCACGGGGGGGATATGGCTACACCTTC. It encodes CASRPARGGYGYTF.

The V call is TRBV27, the J call TRBJ2-2; 8 bases are shared with TRBD2. The ends lost 3 bases at V and 4 bases at J; junction bases unmatched: 7. The CDR3 runs to 16 residues. Germline V lookup: CDR1 MNHEY, CDR2 SMNVEV (reference sequence). CDR3 in amino acids: CASSFPGGATTGELFF. The CDR3, as DNA: TGTGCCAGCAGTTTTCCCGGGGGGGCCACCACCGGGGAGCTGTTTTTT.

The chain has TRBV30 and TRBJ2-4, with D possibly TRBD1 on 5 matching bases. V was trimmed by 2 bases and J by 0 bases, leaving 14 bases between them. The CDR3 spans 16 residues. Germline values: CDR1 GTSNPN, CDR2 SVGIG (reference sequence). CDR3 loop: CAWSTGHALAKNIQYF. CDR3 DNA sequence: TGTGCCTGGAGTACCGGACACGCTCTAGCCAAAAACATTCAGTACTTC.

As for this clone: The sample contains more than one DNA sequence encoding this CDR3. The rearrangement joins TRBV7-2 to TRBJ2-7; weak D call: TRBD2 (7 bases). Trimming left V 3 bases short and J 5 bases short, with 11 bases between. Germline loops: CDR1 SGHTA, CDR2 FQGNSA. The CDR3 runs 13 residues. The CDR3 sequence: CASSFRGGHEQYF. As DNA, the CDR3 is TGTGCCAGCAGCTTTAGGGGGGGCCACGAGCAGTACTTC.

This clone appeared once. The chain carries TRBV10-1 and TRBJ2-1; 7 positions match TRBD1. The germline V gene encodes CDR1 WNHNN and CDR2 SYGVQD (reference sequence). Trimming at V came to 3 bases and at J to 8 bases, leaving 10 bases not matched to a gene. There are 15 residues in the CDR3. CDR3 sequence (DNA): TGCGCCAGCAGTGAATTAGGGACAGATATCTATGAGCAGTTCTTC. The encoded protein is CASSELGTDIYEQFF.

The chain carries TRBV2 and TRBJ2-2; D gene unclear. Germline values: CDR1 SNHLY, CDR2 FYNNEI. The CDR3 is made up of 13 amino acids. Here the CDR3 reads CATDRANTGELFF. The CDR3 region has the DNA TGTGCTACCGACCGGGCGAACACCGGGGAGCTGTTTTTT.

This clone was counted a single time. The chain combines TRBV15 with TRBJ1-6; 7 bases are shared with TRBD1. There are 15 residues in the CDR3. Germline lookup yields CDR1 LNHNV and CDR2 YYDKDF (reference sequence). Unmatched junction bases numbered 6, after V lost 3 bases and J lost 7 bases. CDR3 sequence (DNA): TGTGCCACCAGCAGGGAAACAGGGGTAAATTCACCCCTCCACTTT. Translation gives CATSRETGVNSPLHF.

The chain joins TRBV2 to TRBJ2-4; 9 nucleotides line up with TRBD1. The CDR3 has 16 amino acids. Unmatched junction bases numbered 7, after V lost 6 bases and J lost 1 base. Germline V gene lookup returns CDR1 SNHLY and CDR2 FYNNEI. CDR3 amino acids: CASRADRGEAKNIQYF. The CDR3 nucleotides read TGTGCCAGCAGAGCAGACAGGGGGGAGGCCAAAAACATTCAGTACTTC.

The chain is built from TRBV27 and TRBJ1-5; D might be TRBD1 (6 bases). V shed 4 bases and J shed 2 bases, with 12 bases lying between them. Germline V gene data show CDR1 as MNHEY and CDR2 as SMNVEV (reference sequence). There are 15 residues in the CDR3. The CDR3 region has the DNA TGTGCCAGCAGTTCCACGACAGGAGGCAATCAGCCCCAGCATTTT. Translation gives CASSSTTGGNQPQHF.

This chain links TRBV7-9 with TRBJ1-5; D unresolved. V was clipped by 3 bases and J by 5 bases, with 14 bases between them. The length of the CDR3 is 15 residues. Looked up from germline, CDR1 is SEHNR and CDR2 is FQNEAQ (reference sequence). CDR3 nucleotides: TGTGCCAGCAGCTTTGGTGGACTTGGGGATCAGCCCCAGCATTTT. It is translated as CASSFGGLGDQPQHF.

This clone was observed a handful of times. V and J are TRBV6-4 and TRBJ2-2, with 7 bases identical to TRBD1. V trimming: 0 bases; J trimming: 6 bases; junction bases outside the gene matches: 10. Looked up from germline, CDR1 is MRHNA and CDR2 is SNTAGT. There are 17 residues in the CDR3. In DNA, the CDR3 is TGTGCCAGCAGTGACTCGGCCGAGGGGGCCTTTCCCGGGGAGCTGTTTTTT. It is translated as CASSDSAEGAFPGELFF.